Reported below is one T cell receptor (beta chain). This entry belongs to a study of CD8+ T cells in alopecia areata. Extraction of RNA preceded its reverse transcription into cDNA, which served as the sequencing template. Measured with immunoSEQ multiplex PCR; TCRdb has only the in-frame clones, and not every one. This sample has some 51,000 clones, with about 96% found just once. CDR3 length: 17 amino acids. The germline V gene encodes CDR1 MGHDK and CDR2 SYGVNS. V trimming: 3 bases; J trimming: 5 bases; junction bases outside the gene matches: 11. The rearrangement links TRBV25-1 to TRBJ2-5; TRBD2 aligns across 11 bases. The material was CD8+ T cells sorted from blood, obtained at week 0. The source is a human donor with alopecia areata. The CDR3 protein is CASSDPGTSGYWETQYF. CDR3 bases: TGTGCCAGCAGTGATCCCGGGACTAGCGGTTATTGGGAGACCCAGTACTTC.